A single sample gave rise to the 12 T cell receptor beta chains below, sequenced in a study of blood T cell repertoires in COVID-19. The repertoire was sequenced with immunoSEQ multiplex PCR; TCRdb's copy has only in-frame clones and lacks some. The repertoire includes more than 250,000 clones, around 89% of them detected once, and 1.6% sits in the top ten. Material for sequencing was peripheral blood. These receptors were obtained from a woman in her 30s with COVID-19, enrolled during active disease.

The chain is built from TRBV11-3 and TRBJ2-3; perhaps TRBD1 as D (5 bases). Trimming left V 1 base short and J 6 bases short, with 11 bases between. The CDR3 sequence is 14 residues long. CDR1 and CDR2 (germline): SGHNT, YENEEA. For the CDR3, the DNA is TGTGCCAGCAGCTTAGGGTCAGGGCAGGATACGCAGTATTTT. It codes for CASSLGSGQDTQYF.

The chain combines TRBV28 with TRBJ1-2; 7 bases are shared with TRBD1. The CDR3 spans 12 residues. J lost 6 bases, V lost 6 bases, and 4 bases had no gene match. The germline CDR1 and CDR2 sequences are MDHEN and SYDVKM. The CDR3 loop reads CASSQGGDGYTF. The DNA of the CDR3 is TGTGCCAGCAGCCAGGGGGGAGATGGCTACACCTTC.

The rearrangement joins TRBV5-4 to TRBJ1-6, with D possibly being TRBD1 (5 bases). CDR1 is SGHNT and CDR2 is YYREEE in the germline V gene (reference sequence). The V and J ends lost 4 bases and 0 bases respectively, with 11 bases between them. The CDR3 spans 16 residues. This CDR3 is CASSGAPSSYNSPLHF. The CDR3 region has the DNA TGTGCCAGCAGCGGGGCTCCGAGCTCCTATAATTCACCCCTCCACTTT.

In nucleotides, the CDR3 is TGTGCCAGCAGTGAACTGGGTCGGGACACCGGGGAGCTGTTTTTT. Protein sequence: CASSELGRDTGELFF. The V gene is TRBV25-1, the J gene TRBJ2-2; D not resolved. The V end was cut by 2 bases, the J end by 3 bases, with 10 bases between. The CDR3 sequence is 15 residues long. The V gene's germline CDR1 is MGHDK and CDR2 SYGVNS.

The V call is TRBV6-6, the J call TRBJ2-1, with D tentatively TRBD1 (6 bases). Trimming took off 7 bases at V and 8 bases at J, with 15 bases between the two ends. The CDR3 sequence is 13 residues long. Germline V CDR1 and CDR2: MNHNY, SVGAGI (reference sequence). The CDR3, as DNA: TGTGCCAGCAATAACAGGGTAGTCGATGAGCAGTTCTTC. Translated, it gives CASNNRVVDEQFF.

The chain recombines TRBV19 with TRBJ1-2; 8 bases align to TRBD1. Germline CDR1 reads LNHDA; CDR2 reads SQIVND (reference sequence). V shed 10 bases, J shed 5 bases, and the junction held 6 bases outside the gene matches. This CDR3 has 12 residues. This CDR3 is CATGQGWYGYTF. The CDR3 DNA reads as TGTGCCACTGGACAGGGCTGGTATGGCTACACCTTC.

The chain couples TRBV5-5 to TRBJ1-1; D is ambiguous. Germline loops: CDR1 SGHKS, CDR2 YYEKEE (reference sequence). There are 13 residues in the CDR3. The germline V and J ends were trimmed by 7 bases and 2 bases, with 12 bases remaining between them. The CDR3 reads CASAYSKNTEAFF. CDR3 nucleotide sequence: TGTGCCAGCGCCTACAGCAAAAACACTGAAGCTTTCTTT.

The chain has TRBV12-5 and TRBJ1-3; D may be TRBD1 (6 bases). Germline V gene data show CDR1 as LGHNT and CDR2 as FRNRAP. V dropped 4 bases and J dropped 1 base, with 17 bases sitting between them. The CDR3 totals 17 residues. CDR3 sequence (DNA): TGTGCTAGTGGTTCCCCTAGTGCAGGGGATTCTGGAAACACCATATATTTT. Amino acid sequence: CASGSPSAGDSGNTIYF.

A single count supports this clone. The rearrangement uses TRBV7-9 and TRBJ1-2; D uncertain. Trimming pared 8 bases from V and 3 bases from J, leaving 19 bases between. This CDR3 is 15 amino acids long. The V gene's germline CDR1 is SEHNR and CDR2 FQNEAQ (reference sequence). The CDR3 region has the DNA TGTGCCAGCGCGGGAGTATGGGAATCAGACTATGGCTACACCTTC. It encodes CASAGVWESDYGYTF.

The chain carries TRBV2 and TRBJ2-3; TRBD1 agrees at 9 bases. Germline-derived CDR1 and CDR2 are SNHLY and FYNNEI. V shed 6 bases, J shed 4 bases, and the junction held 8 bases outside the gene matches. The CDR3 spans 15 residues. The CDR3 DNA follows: TGTGCCAGCAGCGCAGACAGGGGGGGGGCAGATACGCAGTATTTT. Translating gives CASSADRGGADTQYF.

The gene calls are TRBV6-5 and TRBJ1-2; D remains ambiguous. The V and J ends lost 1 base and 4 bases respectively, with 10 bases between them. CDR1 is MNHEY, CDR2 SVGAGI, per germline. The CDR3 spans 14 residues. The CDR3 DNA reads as TGTGCCAGCAGTTACTTACAGAATGGCTATGGCTACACCTTC. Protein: CASSYLQNGYGYTF.

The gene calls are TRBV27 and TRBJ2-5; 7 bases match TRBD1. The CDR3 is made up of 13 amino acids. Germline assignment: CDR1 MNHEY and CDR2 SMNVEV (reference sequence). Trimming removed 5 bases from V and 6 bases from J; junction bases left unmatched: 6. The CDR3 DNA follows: TGTGCCAGCAGTCCCGACAGGGTTCAGACCCAGTACTTC. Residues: CASSPDRVQTQYF.